These 21 T cell receptor beta chains were all obtained from the same sample, sequenced in a study of blood T cell repertoires in COVID-19. Generated by immunoSEQ multiplex PCR, the TCRdb table keeps only in-frame clones and is missing some. The sample shows some 150,000 clones, 80% to 85% of them seen only once. The sample taken for sequencing was peripheral blood. These TCRs come from a human donor in a cohort sampled during active COVID-19.

This clone was seen just once. V gene TRBV6-5 combines with J gene TRBJ1-5, with 7 nucleotides matching TRBD1. The length of the CDR3 is 15 residues. Per germline, CDR1 MNHEY and CDR2 SVGAGI. V lost 9 bases to trimming and J lost 0 bases; unmatched junction nucleotides: 8. CDR3 in amino acids: CASSRDSYSNQPQHF. Written as DNA, the CDR3 is TGTGCCAGTTCCCGGGACAGTTATAGCAATCAGCCCCAGCATTTT.

This clone appeared a single time. The chain links TRBV7-9 to TRBJ2-5; D is perhaps TRBD2 (6 bases). Trimming shortened V by 6 bases and J by 1 base, and 12 bases separated the two germline ends. The CDR3 sequence is 14 residues long. Germline V CDR1 and CDR2: SEHNR, FQNEAQ (reference sequence). CDR3 in amino acids: CASRMEGTQETQYF. The CDR3, as DNA: TGTGCCAGCAGAATGGAGGGGACCCAAGAGACCCAGTACTTC.

The genes are TRBV6-5 and TRBJ1-6; D gene uncertain. Trimming removed 6 bases from V and 5 bases from J, with 11 bases in between. CDR3 size: 14 residues. Germline CDR1 reads MNHEY; CDR2 reads SVGAGI. CDR3 loop: CASRGDTDNSPLHF. The CDR3 DNA reads as TGTGCCAGCAGGGGAGACACCGATAATTCACCCCTCCACTTT.

The chain is built from TRBV7-6 and TRBJ2-5; 7 bases fit TRBD2. This CDR3 spans 15 amino acids. Germline V lookup: CDR1 SGHVS, CDR2 FNYEAQ. J lost 1 base, V lost 2 bases, and 4 bases had no gene match. The CDR3 spells CASSLFGGIQETQYF. The CDR3 DNA reads TGTGCCAGCAGCTTATTCGGGGGGATCCAAGAGACCCAGTACTTC.

The count of this clone is one. The CDR3 sequence: CASSSTGWTDTQYF. Written as DNA, the CDR3 is TGCGCCAGCAGCTCCACAGGGTGGACAGATACGCAGTATTTT. V and J are TRBV5-1 and TRBJ2-3, with a tentative D call TRBD1 (6 bases). The CDR3 length is 14 residues. Trimming pared 3 bases from V and 3 bases from J, leaving 11 bases between. In germline, CDR1 is SGHRS, CDR2 YFSETQ.

This clone has more than one count but fewer than ten. The chain recombines TRBV7-2 with TRBJ2-1, with a possible D match to TRBD2 (6 bases). The CDR3 spans 15 residues. Germline loops: CDR1 SGHTA, CDR2 FQGNSA. The germline V and J ends were trimmed by 4 bases and 7 bases, with 17 bases remaining between them. CDR3 region: CASSSPYLAVNEQFF. The CDR3 region has the DNA TGTGCCAGCAGCTCTCCTTATTTAGCGGTTAATGAGCAGTTCTTC.

The chain recombines TRBV2 with TRBJ2-7; D is undetermined. V was shortened by 6 bases and J by 3 bases, with 15 bases between the two germline ends. This CDR3 region has 14 residues. In germline, CDR1 is SNHLY, CDR2 FYNNEI. The CDR3 here is CASRETRNNYEQYF. DNA of the CDR3: TGTGCCAGCAGGGAAACGAGGAACAACTACGAGCAGTACTTC.

The V call is TRBV18, the J call TRBJ1-1; D remains ambiguous. The CDR3 sequence is 12 residues long. Germline V lookup: CDR1 KGHSH, CDR2 LQKENI. The V end lost 2 bases, the J end lost 10 bases, and 11 bases lay between the germline ends. The CDR3 loop reads CASSPEGKGAFF. CDR3 DNA: TGTGCCAGCTCACCAGAGGGTAAGGGAGCTTTCTTT.

The V and J genes are TRBV5-6 and TRBJ2-7; 7 nucleotides line up with TRBD1. Germline V gene lookup returns CDR1 SGHDT and CDR2 YYEEEE. This CDR3 is 13 amino acids long. The trim removed 4 bases at V and 4 bases at J, leaving 5 bases unmatched. The CDR3 protein is CASSPGTVYEQYF. CDR3 DNA sequence: TGTGCCAGCAGCCCAGGGACAGTTTACGAGCAGTACTTC.

The chain joins TRBV5-6 to TRBJ2-7, with D possibly TRBD1 on 6 matching bases. The CDR3 totals 15 residues. V shed 0 bases and J shed 5 bases, with 15 bases lying between them. The germline gives CDR1 SGHDT, CDR2 YYEEEE. In DNA, the CDR3 is TGTGCCAGCAGCTTGGCCTGGCTGCCAGGGGACGAGCAGTACTTC. Amino acids: CASSLAWLPGDEQYF.

This rearrangement joins TRBV7-2 to TRBJ2-7; 8 positions match TRBD2. From germline, CDR1 is SGHTA and CDR2 FQGNSA. V gave up 1 base and J gave up 2 bases; unmatched junction bases: 4. This CDR3 spans 15 amino acids. The chain's CDR3 is CASSLEAAGAYEQYF. The CDR3 nucleotides read TGTGCCAGCAGCTTAGAGGCAGCGGGGGCCTACGAGCAGTACTTC.

As for this clone: This same CDR3 is encoded by further DNA sequences in the sample. The CDR3 DNA sequence: TGTGCCAGCTCACCACCAGGGGTCTCCTACGAGCAGTACTTC. It translates to CASSPPGVSYEQYF. This chain links TRBV18 with TRBJ2-7; maybe TRBD1 (5 bases). The CDR3 runs 14 residues. Germline CDR1 KGHSH, CDR2 LQKENI. Trimming took 0 bases from V and 0 from J, leaving 6 bases between them.

The chain has TRBV5-1 and TRBJ2-7; 9 bases map to TRBD2. CDR3 length: 16 residues. Germline-derived CDR1 and CDR2 are SGHRS and YFSETQ. Trimming took 4 bases from V and 5 from J; bases not matched to a gene: 13. This CDR3 is CASSPARGGAGNEQYF. The CDR3 DNA is TGCGCCAGCAGCCCAGCTCGCGGGGGGGCGGGGAACGAGCAGTACTTC.

The chain combines TRBV6-5 with TRBJ1-4; possible D gene TRBD1, 6 bases. From germline, CDR1 is MNHEY and CDR2 SVGAGI. V gave up 5 bases and J gave up 8 bases, with 6 bases separating them. The length of the CDR3 is 11 residues. CDR3 DNA: TGTGCCAGCAGTCAGGGGGAAAAACTGTTTTTT. Protein: CASSQGEKLFF.

This clone was recorded once. This chain links TRBV28 with TRBJ1-3; 8 nucleotides agree with TRBD1. J was trimmed by 4 bases and V by 5 bases; bases with no gene match: 10. This CDR3 comprises 16 residues. CDR1 MDHEN and CDR2 SYDVKM come from the germline V gene. CDR3 nucleotide sequence: TGTGCCAGCAGTCCTACGGACAGGGTGAGGGGAAACACCATATATTTT. This sequence encodes CASSPTDRVRGNTIYF.

The chain joins TRBV6-4 to TRBJ2-3; D possibly corresponds to TRBD1 (6 bases). The V end was cut by 0 bases, the J end by 5 bases, with 12 bases between. CDR3 length: 15 amino acids. The germline V gene encodes CDR1 MRHNA and CDR2 SNTAGT. CDR3 DNA: TGTGCCAGCAGTGACTCGAGGGGGTACCGAGATACGCAGTATTTT. Protein sequence: CASSDSRGYRDTQYF.

The CDR3 is CASKAALGGATGELFF. As DNA, the CDR3 is TGTGCCAGCAAAGCAGCCTTAGGGGGGGCCACCGGGGAGCTGTTTTTT. The chain combines TRBV2 with TRBJ2-2, with D possibly being TRBD2 (7 bases). V was cut by 7 bases and J by 4 bases, with 19 bases left in between. The CDR3 runs to 16 residues. Germline loops: CDR1 SNHLY, CDR2 FYNNEI.

V gene TRBV7-9 combines with J gene TRBJ2-1; 10 nucleotides align to TRBD2. CDR3 length: 17 amino acids. Germline V gene lookup returns CDR1 SEHNR and CDR2 FQNEAQ (reference sequence). V trimming: 5 bases; J trimming: 0 bases; junction bases outside the gene matches: 7. CDR3 in amino acids: CASSPRLAGSSYNEQFF. The CDR3 DNA reads as TGTGCCAGCAGCCCTAGACTAGCGGGCAGCTCCTACAATGAGCAGTTCTTC. Together with reference TRBV7-9 and TRBJ2-1, the CDR3 gives the full variable domain: DTGVSQNPRHKITKRGQNVTFRCDPISEHNRLYWYRQTLGQGPEFLTYFQNEAQLEKSRLLSDRFSAERPKGSFSTLEIQRTEQGDSAMYLCASSPRLAGSSYNEQFFGPGTRLTVL.

This sequence joins TRBV5-1 and TRBJ1-4, with TRBD1 as a possible D gene (6 bases). This CDR3 contains 15 residues. Trimming took 4 bases from V and 1 from J, leaving 11 bases between them. The V gene's germline CDR1 is SGHRS and CDR2 YFSETQ. CDR3 residues: CASSNTGITNEKLFF. CDR3 bases: TGCGCCAGCAGCAACACAGGGATAACTAATGAAAAACTGTTTTTT.

J is TRBJ2-3 and V is TRBV6-5; the D gene is possibly TRBD1 (6 bases). Germline CDR1 is MNHEY and CDR2 is SVGAGI. This CDR3 has 16 residues. Trimming pared 4 bases from V and 2 bases from J, leaving 16 bases between. CDR3 coding DNA: TGTGCCAGCAGTTCCGGCGCAGGGGCCTACACAGATACGCAGTATTTT. The encoded protein is CASSSGAGAYTDTQYF.

The chain recombines TRBV27 with TRBJ2-7; 10 bases line up with TRBD1. V was clipped by 6 bases and J by 2 bases; unmatched bases: 7. Looked up from germline, CDR1 is MNHEY and CDR2 is SMNVEV (reference sequence). The length of the CDR3 is 15 residues. CDR3 in DNA: TGTGCCAGCAGGGAGACCGGGACAGGGGCCTACGAGCAGTACTTC. Residues: CASRETGTGAYEQYF.